The 27 T cell receptor beta chains listed next were all sequenced from one sample in a study of Ad26.COV2.S vaccination and SARS-CoV-2 variants. Libraries were prepared by immunoSEQ multiplex PCR; TCRdb keeps only in-frame clonotypes and omits some of them. The table lists fewer than 500,000 clones, more than 80% of them singletons. Treatment indicated: 15 to 20 received Ad26.COV2.S at low or high dose, single or two shots; 5 received placebo; per-sample allocation not given. The samples were gathered on day 63 after the first injection of vaccine or placebo. The sample consisted of peripheral blood, taken in a trial of Ad26.COV2.S vaccine versus placebo. These receptors all stem from a person between 18 and 65 years old who received the Ad26.COV2.S COVID-19 vaccine or a placebo.

Worth noting for this clone: One junction end disagrees with the germline gene, perhaps due to a read error. This chain joins TRBV5-3 and TRBJ1-2, with D unresolved. TRBV5-3 is designated an ORF whose function remains uncertain. The CDR3 totals 10 residues. The CDR3 reads CGSSHYGYTF. CDR3 bases: TGCGGATCCAGCCACTATGGCTACACCTTC.

The rearrangement uses TRBV28 and TRBJ2-7; D unclear. CDR1 is MDHEN and CDR2 is SYDVKM in the germline V gene. V dropped 5 bases and J dropped 4 bases, with 9 bases sitting between them. This CDR3 has 12 amino acids. CDR3: CASSPEFYEQYF. In DNA, the CDR3 is TGTGCCAGCAGTCCTGAATTTTACGAGCAGTACTTC. Combining the CDR3 with reference TRBV28 and TRBJ2-7 gives the whole variable domain DVKVTQSSRYLVKRTGEKVFLECVQDMDHENMFWYRQDPGLGLRLIYFSYDVKMKEKGDIPEGYSVSREKKERFSLILESASTNQTSMYLCASSPEFYEQYFGPGTRLTVT.

The chain couples TRBV28 to TRBJ2-7; D is unclear. Germline CDR1 reads MDHEN; CDR2 reads SYDVKM. This CDR3 spans 12 amino acids. Trimming removed 2 bases from V and 2 bases from J, with 4 bases in between. The CDR3 bases are TGTGCCAGCAGTTTACCAACCTACGAGCAGTACTTC. Translating it yields CASSLPTYEQYF.

This clone was counted once. This rearrangement joins TRBV7-8 to TRBJ2-7; 11 bases line up with TRBD1. V trimming: 4 bases; J trimming: 5 bases; junction bases outside the gene matches: 7. This CDR3 is 15 amino acids long. Germline V gives CDR1 SGHVS, CDR2 FQNEAQ. This CDR3 is CASSWTGGKNDEQYF. CDR3 DNA: TGTGCCAGCAGCTGGACAGGGGGCAAAAACGACGAGCAGTACTTC.

The V call is TRBV4-3, the J call TRBJ2-1, with 7 bases matching TRBD1. The CDR3 runs 16 residues. J gave up 4 bases and V 2 bases, and 8 bases lay outside the gene matches. Germline V gene data show CDR1 as LGHNA and CDR2 as YSLEER. CDR3 amino acids: CASSQTDRVGYNEQFF. Here the CDR3 DNA reads TGCGCCAGCAGCCAAACAGACAGGGTTGGGTACAATGAGCAGTTCTTC.

The chain carries TRBV5-1 and TRBJ2-2; 11 nucleotides align to TRBD2. The CDR3 consists of 15 residues. Trimming cost V 2 bases and J 6 bases; bases outside gene matches: 3. Germline V gene data show CDR1 as SGHRS and CDR2 as YFSETQ. CDR3 DNA sequence: TGCGCCAGCAGCTTCTCACTAGCGGGAGCCGGGGAGCTGTTTTTT. As protein: CASSFSLAGAGELFF.

J is TRBJ2-5 and V is TRBV7-9; 8 bases map to TRBD2. V gave up 2 bases and J gave up 3 bases; unmatched junction bases: 8. This CDR3 comprises 16 residues. Germline CDR1 and CDR2: SEHNR and FQNEAQ (reference sequence). Here the CDR3 DNA reads TGTGCCAGCAGCTTATCATTAGCGGGACAAAAAGAGACCCAGTACTTC. Translating gives CASSLSLAGQKETQYF. Complete variable domain (other parts from reference TRBV7-9 and TRBJ2-5): DTGVSQNPRHKITKRGQNVTFRCDPISEHNRLYWYRQTLGQGPEFLTYFQNEAQLEKSRLLSDRFSAERPKGSFSTLEIQRTEQGDSAMYLCASSLSLAGQKETQYFGPGTRLLVL.

This chain uses TRBV19 with TRBJ1-4, with D tentatively TRBD1 (5 bases). Per germline, CDR1 LNHDA and CDR2 SQIVND (reference sequence). V shed 5 bases and J shed 7 bases, with 8 bases lying between them. The CDR3 has 12 residues. The CDR3 DNA reads TGTGCCAGTAGTCGCGGGGGTGAAAAACTGTTTTTT. Translating it yields CASSRGGEKLFF.

This chain uses TRBV3-1 (or the pseudogene TRBV3-2) with TRBJ2-7, with 7 bases fitting TRBD1. The CDR3 has 14 residues. Trimming cost V 5 bases and J 3 bases; bases outside gene matches: 7. Germline V gene data show CDR1 as LGHDT and CDR2 as YNNKEL (reference sequence). CDR3 bases: TGTGCCAGCAGCTCCGGGACAGAATTCTACGAGCAGTACTTC. Translation: CASSSGTEFYEQYF.

The chain uses TRBV27 and TRBJ2-4; D possibly corresponds to TRBD2 (6 bases). CDR1 is MNHEY, CDR2 SMNVEV, per germline (reference sequence). V dropped 4 bases and J dropped 0 bases, with 16 bases sitting between them. CDR3 length: 17 amino acids. Here the CDR3 DNA reads TGTGCCAGCAGTTCGCGCGGGGATTTGGGAGCCAAAAACATTCAGTACTTC. As protein: CASSSRGDLGAKNIQYF.

A few counts support this clone. This sample includes further DNA sequences coding for the same CDR3. The chain combines TRBV7-9 with TRBJ2-1; D not certain. With 5 bases removed from V and 7 bases from J, the gap between germline ends came to 9 bases. This CDR3 has 12 residues. Per the germline V gene, CDR1 is SEHNR and CDR2 is FQNEAQ (reference sequence). CDR3 residues: CASSLGFNEQFF. CDR3 in DNA: TGTGCCAGCAGCCTAGGGTTTAATGAGCAGTTCTTC.

The chain recombines TRBV6-2 or TRBV6-3 with TRBJ1-5; D is undetermined. Trimming left V 6 bases short and J 4 bases short, with 16 bases between. The CDR3 contains 15 residues. CDR1 and CDR2 from the germline V gene are MNHEY and SVGEGT. CDR3 nucleotides: TGTGCCAGCAGCTTACGGGCGACATCAAATCAGCCCCAGCATTTT. Encoded protein: CASSLRATSNQPQHF.

There are many counts of this clone. The chain carries TRBV6-2 or TRBV6-3 and TRBJ2-3, with D uncertain. The V end lost 2 bases, the J end lost 2 bases, and 5 bases lay between the germline ends. Germline V gene lookup returns CDR1 MNHEY and CDR2 SVGEGT. The CDR3 has 13 amino acids. CDR3 in amino acids: CASSYRDTDTQYF. In nucleotides, the CDR3 is TGTGCCAGCAGTTACAGGGACACAGATACGCAGTATTTT.

J is TRBJ2-1 and V is TRBV5-1; possibly TRBD2 for D (5 bases). With 4 bases removed from V and 0 bases from J, the gap between germline ends came to 11 bases. The germline gives CDR1 SGHRS, CDR2 YFSETQ. This CDR3 contains 15 residues. The CDR3 loop is CASSRQGSSYNEQFF. The DNA of the CDR3 is TGCGCCAGCAGCAGACAAGGGAGCTCCTACAATGAGCAGTTCTTC.

CDR3 sequence (DNA): TGTGCCAGCAGCGGATTAGATACGCAGTATTTT. This encodes CASSGLDTQYF. The chain has TRBV9 and TRBJ2-3, with D hard to call. The CDR3 extends over 11 amino acids. Trimming took off 3 bases at V and 5 bases at J, with 4 bases between the two ends. The V gene's germline CDR1 is SGDLS and CDR2 YYNGEE.

This clone was observed once. The V call is TRBV9, the J call TRBJ2-1; D gene unclear. With 3 bases removed from V and 0 bases from J, the gap between germline ends came to 10 bases. The CDR3 is made up of 15 amino acids. Per germline, CDR1 SGDLS and CDR2 YYNGEE. CDR3 in DNA: TGTGCCAGCAGCGCTCACGTTAGCTCCTACAATGAGCAGTTCTTC. Encoded protein: CASSAHVSSYNEQFF.

V gene TRBV29-1 combines with J gene TRBJ2-6, with D possibly being TRBD1 (5 bases). Germline CDR1 SQVTM, CDR2 ANQGSEA. The CDR3 is 14 amino acids. V lost 6 bases to trimming and J lost 4 bases, with 13 bases between them. The CDR3 DNA reads TGCAGCGTCACCCAGGGCTCCGGGGCCAACGTCCTGACTTTC. Amino acid sequence: CSVTQGSGANVLTF.

The chain recombines TRBV19 with TRBJ2-7, with D possibly being TRBD1 (6 bases). Trimming pared 6 bases from V and 7 bases from J, leaving 19 bases between. This CDR3 contains 14 residues. CDR1 and CDR2 from the germline V gene are LNHDA and SQIVND (reference sequence). CDR3 amino acids: CASSPYGGRREQYF. The CDR3 region has the DNA TGTGCCAGTAGCCCATATGGGGGCCGAAGGGAGCAGTACTTC.

The chain is built from TRBV5-4 and TRBJ1-2, with 9 bases aligning to TRBD1. Germline V lookup: CDR1 SGHNT, CDR2 YYREEE (reference sequence). V shed 4 bases, J shed 6 bases, and the junction held 10 bases outside the gene matches. The CDR3 length is 15 residues. The CDR3, as DNA: TGTGCCAGCAGCCAACTTGGGACAGGGAGGGATGGCTACACCTTC. Translated, it gives CASSQLGTGRDGYTF.

The rearrangement joins TRBV18 to TRBJ2-5; weak D call: TRBD2 (5 bases). The CDR3 runs to 14 residues. Germline V CDR1 and CDR2: KGHSH, LQKENI. Trimming took off 3 bases at V and 7 bases at J, with 15 bases between the two ends. The CDR3: CASSPDEGLGTQYF. In DNA, the CDR3 is TGTGCCAGCTCACCGGATGAGGGTCTAGGGACCCAGTACTTC. Full variable domain (remainder filled in from reference TRBV18 and TRBJ2-5): NAGVMQNPRHLVRRRGQEARLRCSPMKGHSHVYWYRQLPEEGLKFMVYLQKENIIDESGMPKERFSAEFPKEGPSILRIQQVVRGDSAAYFCASSPDEGLGTQYFGPGTRLLVL.

Note on this clone: The identical CDR3 is also encoded by other nucleotide sequences in the sample. The gene calls are TRBV6-5 and TRBJ2-7; weak D call: TRBD2 (6 bases). The CDR3 sequence is 12 residues long. Germline values: CDR1 MNHEY, CDR2 SVGAGI. Trimming removed 8 bases at V and 3 bases at J, with 11 bases between. CDR3 loop: CASRPGVYEQYF. As DNA, the CDR3 is TGTGCCAGCCGGCCGGGAGTCTACGAGCAGTACTTC.

This chain connects TRBV19 to TRBJ1-2; TRBD1 matches at 9 bases. The length of the CDR3 is 15 residues. Losses at the gene ends were 2 bases for V and 7 bases for J; bases not matched to a gene: 8. Germline CDR1 and CDR2: LNHDA and SQIVND (reference sequence). The CDR3 loop is CASSIIQGASSGYTF. In DNA, the CDR3 is TGTGCCAGTAGTATAATACAGGGGGCGTCGAGTGGCTACACCTTC.

This chain links TRBV9 with TRBJ2-3, with a tentative D call TRBD2 (6 bases). The CDR3 has 16 amino acids. V gave up 1 base and J gave up 0 bases, with 12 bases separating them. Germline CDR1 SGDLS, CDR2 YYNGEE. The CDR3 loop reads CASSVWSGTSTDTQYF. For the CDR3, the DNA is TGTGCCAGCAGCGTATGGTCCGGGACTAGCACAGATACGCAGTATTTT.

This rearrangement joins TRBV7-9 to TRBJ2-5; the match to TRBD1 covers 7 bases. Per germline, CDR1 SEHNR and CDR2 FQNEAQ (reference sequence). CDR3 length: 16 amino acids. V shed 0 bases and J 3 bases; nucleotides not matched to a gene: 7. The CDR3 sequence: CASSLAPGRGKETQYF. The CDR3 DNA reads TGTGCCAGCAGCTTAGCGCCCGGCAGGGGGAAAGAGACCCAGTACTTC.

This clone showed up just a few times. The DNA of the CDR3 is TGTGCCAGCAGCCAAAGAGGGTTCGCGAACACCGGGGAGCTGTTTTTT. This gives the protein CASSQRGFANTGELFF. The chain couples TRBV14 to TRBJ2-2; D perhaps matches TRBD2 (5 bases). Germline CDR1 and CDR2: SGHDN and FVKESK. The V gene lost 2 bases and the J gene lost 0 bases, with 10 bases spanning the gap. This CDR3 comprises 16 residues.

The V gene is TRBV20-1, the J gene TRBJ2-1, with TRBD2 matching over 8 bases. In germline, CDR1 is DFQATT, CDR2 SNEGSKA (reference sequence). The CDR3 length is 17 residues. V lost 3 bases to trimming and J lost 0 bases; unmatched junction nucleotides: 10. The CDR3 loop reads CSASWLAGPSSYNEQFF. CDR3 sequence (DNA): TGCAGTGCTAGTTGGCTAGCGGGTCCGAGCTCCTACAATGAGCAGTTCTTC.

The chain couples TRBV6-5 to TRBJ2-2; 10 bases are shared with TRBD2. The CDR3 is 15 amino acids. Germline loops: CDR1 MNHEY, CDR2 SVGAGI. The J segment lost 4 bases and the V segment lost 5 bases, leaving 4 bases of the junction unmatched. The CDR3 reads CASSRLAGVTGELFF. CDR3 in DNA: TGTGCCAGCAGTCGGCTAGCGGGAGTCACCGGGGAGCTGTTTTTT.